This TCR beta chain appears in the sequencing data of a study of blood T cells in healthy people across ages. This CDR3 region has 14 residues. Trimming cost V 8 bases and J 8 bases; bases outside gene matches: 12. Germline-derived CDR1 and CDR2 are MNHEY and SVGEGT. Study results and limitations: Investigators treated diversity estimates from one million T cells as underestimates. Measured against age, TCR beta diversity per million T cells decreased in a roughly linear manner. Greater diversity and more naive CD4+ cells were seen in long-lived donors than in aged donors.

PCR was performed a second time for about 7 to 11 cycles using a sample-barcoded 5' primer and a J-beta primer mix. With 12 random nucleotides, a template-switch adaptor tagged each individual cDNA molecule. TCRdb used MiXCR to reprocess the 5' RACE reads, holding one entry per CDR3 protein. This table holds some 1 million distinct CDR3 sequences, more than 35% found once. This clonotype appeared a few times. Antigen specificity is unknown. The receptor was derived from a woman in her fifties or sixties in good health. This chain links TRBV6-2 or TRBV6-3 with TRBJ1-2, with 9 bases lining up with TRBD1. The sample taken for sequencing was blood. The CDR3 DNA reads TGTGCCAGCCGCGAGGGGGGACAGGGCATCGGCTACACCTTC. It yields the protein CASREGGQGIGYTF.